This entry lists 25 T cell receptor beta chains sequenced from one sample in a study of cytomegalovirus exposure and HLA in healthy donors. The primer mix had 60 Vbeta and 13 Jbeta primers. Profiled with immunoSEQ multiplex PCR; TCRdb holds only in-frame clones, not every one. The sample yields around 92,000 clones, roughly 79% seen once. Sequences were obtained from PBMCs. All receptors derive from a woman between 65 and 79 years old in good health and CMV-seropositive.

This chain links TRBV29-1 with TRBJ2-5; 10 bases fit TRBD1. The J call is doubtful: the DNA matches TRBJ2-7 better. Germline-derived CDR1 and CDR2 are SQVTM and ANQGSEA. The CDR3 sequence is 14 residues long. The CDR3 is CSEPGQGRSYEQYF. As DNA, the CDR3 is TGCAGCGAACCGGGACAGGGGAGGTCCTACGAGCAGTACTTC.

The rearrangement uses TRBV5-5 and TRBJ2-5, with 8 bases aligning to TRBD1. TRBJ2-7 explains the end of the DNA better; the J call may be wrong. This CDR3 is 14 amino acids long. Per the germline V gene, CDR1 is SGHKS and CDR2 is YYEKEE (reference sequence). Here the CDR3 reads CASSLGPGGLEQYF. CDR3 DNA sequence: TGTGCCAGCAGCCTTGGCCCAGGGGGCCTCGAGCAGTACTTC.

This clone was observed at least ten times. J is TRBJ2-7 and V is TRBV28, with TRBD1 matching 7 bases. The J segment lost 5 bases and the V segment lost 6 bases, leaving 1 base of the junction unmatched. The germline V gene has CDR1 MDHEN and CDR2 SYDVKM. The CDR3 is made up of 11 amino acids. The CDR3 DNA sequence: TGTGCCAGCAGGAGGGGGCACGAGCAGTACTTC. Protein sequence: CASRRGHEQYF.

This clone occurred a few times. Here the CDR3 reads CASSPPTGYGYTF. The CDR3 DNA is TGTGCCAGCAGCCCGCCGACAGGCTATGGCTACACCTTC. The chain has TRBV7-2 and TRBJ1-2; tentative D call: TRBD1 (6 bases). CDR1 and CDR2 from the germline V gene are SGHTA and FQGNSA. This CDR3 is 13 amino acids long. Trimming pared 5 bases from V and 4 bases from J, leaving 11 bases between. Variable domain in full (rest from reference TRBV7-2 and TRBJ1-2): GAGVSQSPSNKVTEKGKDVELRCDPISGHTALYWYRQSLGQGLEFLIYFQGNSAPDKSGLPSDRFSAERTGGSVSTLTIQRTQQEDSAVYLCASSPPTGYGYTFGSGTRLTVV.

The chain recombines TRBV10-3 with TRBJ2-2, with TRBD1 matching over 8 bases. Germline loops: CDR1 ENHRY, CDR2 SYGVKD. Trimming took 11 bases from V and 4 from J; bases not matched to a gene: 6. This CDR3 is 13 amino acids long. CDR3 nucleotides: TGTGCCTCCAGGGGGCAGCTCACCGGGGAGCTGTTTTTT. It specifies CASRGQLTGELFF.

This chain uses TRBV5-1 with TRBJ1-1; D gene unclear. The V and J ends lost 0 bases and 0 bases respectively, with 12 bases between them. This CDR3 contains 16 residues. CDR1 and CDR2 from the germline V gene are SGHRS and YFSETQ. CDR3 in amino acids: CASSLVPGFMNTEAFF. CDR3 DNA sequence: TGCGCCAGCAGCTTGGTTCCGGGTTTCATGAACACTGAAGCTTTCTTT.

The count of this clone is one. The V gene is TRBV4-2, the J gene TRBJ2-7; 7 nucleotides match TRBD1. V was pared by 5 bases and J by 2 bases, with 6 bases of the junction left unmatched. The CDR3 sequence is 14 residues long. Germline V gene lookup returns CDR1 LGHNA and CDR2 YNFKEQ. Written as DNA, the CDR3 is TGTGCCAGCAGCTCGCCAGGGGGAGCCTACGAGCAGTACTTC. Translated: CASSSPGGAYEQYF.

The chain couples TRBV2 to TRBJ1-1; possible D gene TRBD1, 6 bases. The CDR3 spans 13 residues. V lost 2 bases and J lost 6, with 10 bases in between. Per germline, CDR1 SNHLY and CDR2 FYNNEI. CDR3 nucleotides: TGTGCCAGCAGTGAAACGTGGGGGCCTGAAGCTTTCTTT. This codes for CASSETWGPEAFF.

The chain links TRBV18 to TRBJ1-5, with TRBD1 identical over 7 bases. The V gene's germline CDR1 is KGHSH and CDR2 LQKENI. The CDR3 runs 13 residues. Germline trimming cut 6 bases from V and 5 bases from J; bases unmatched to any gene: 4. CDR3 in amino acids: CASSTGRDQPQHF. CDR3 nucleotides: TGTGCCAGCTCGACAGGGCGAGATCAGCCCCAGCATTTT.

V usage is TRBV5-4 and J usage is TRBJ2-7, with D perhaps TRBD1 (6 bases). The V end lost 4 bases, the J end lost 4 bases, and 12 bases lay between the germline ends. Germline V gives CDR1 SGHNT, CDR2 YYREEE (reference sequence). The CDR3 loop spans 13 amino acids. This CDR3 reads CASSGAGDYEQYF. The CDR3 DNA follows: TGTGCCAGCAGCGGGGCAGGGGATTACGAGCAGTACTTC.

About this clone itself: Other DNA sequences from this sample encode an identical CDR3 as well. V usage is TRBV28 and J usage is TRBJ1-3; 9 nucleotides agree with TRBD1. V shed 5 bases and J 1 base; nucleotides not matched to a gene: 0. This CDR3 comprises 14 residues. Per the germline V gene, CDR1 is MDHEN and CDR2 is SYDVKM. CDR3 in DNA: TGTGCCAGCAGTGGACAGGGGTCTGGAAACACCATATATTTT. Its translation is CASSGQGSGNTIYF.

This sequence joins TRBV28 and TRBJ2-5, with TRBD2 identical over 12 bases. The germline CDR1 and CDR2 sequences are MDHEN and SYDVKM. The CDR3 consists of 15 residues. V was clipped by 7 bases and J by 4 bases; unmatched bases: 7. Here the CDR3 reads CASTLAGGPGETQYF. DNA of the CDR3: TGTGCCAGCACCCTAGCGGGAGGGCCCGGAGAGACCCAGTACTTC.

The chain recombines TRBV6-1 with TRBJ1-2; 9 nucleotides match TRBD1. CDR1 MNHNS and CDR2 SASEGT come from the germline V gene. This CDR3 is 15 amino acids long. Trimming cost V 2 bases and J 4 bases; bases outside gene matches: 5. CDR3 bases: TGTGCCAGCAGTGAAAACAGGGGGCTGGGCTATGGCTACACCTTC. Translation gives CASSENRGLGYGYTF.

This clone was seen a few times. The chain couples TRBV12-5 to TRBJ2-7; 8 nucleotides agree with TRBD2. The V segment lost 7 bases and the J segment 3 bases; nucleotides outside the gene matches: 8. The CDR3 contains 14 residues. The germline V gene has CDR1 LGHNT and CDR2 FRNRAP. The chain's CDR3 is CASAPPGGIYEQYF. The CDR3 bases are TGTGCTAGTGCCCCCCCGGGGGGGATCTACGAGCAGTACTTC.

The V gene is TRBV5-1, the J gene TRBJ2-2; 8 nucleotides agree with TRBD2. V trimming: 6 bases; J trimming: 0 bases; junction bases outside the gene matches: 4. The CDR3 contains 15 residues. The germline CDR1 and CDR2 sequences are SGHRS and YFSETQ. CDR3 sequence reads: CASTRGGSNTGELFF. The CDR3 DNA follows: TGCGCCAGCACCCGGGGGGGTTCGAACACCGGGGAGCTGTTTTTT.

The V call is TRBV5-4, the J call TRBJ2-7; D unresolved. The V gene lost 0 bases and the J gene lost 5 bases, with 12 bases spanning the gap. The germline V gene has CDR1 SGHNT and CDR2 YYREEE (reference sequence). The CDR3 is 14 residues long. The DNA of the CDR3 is TGTGCCAGCAGCTTGGCGCTCGGTTCCCACGAGCAGTACTTC. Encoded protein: CASSLALGSHEQYF.

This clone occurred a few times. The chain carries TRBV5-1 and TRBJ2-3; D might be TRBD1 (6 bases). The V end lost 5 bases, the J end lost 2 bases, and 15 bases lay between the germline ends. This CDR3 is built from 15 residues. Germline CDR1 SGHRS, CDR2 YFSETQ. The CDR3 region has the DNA TGCGCCAGCAGTGCCGGACAGAGAAACACAGATACGCAGTATTTT. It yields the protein CASSAGQRNTDTQYF.

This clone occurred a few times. This CDR3 reads CASSLGQTNTGELFF. The CDR3 nucleotides read TGCGCCAGCAGCTTGGGTCAGACGAACACCGGGGAGCTGTTTTTT. The genes are TRBV5-1 and TRBJ2-2; D uncertain. The V and J ends lost 0 bases and 0 bases respectively, with 6 bases between them. Germline CDR1 is SGHRS and CDR2 is YFSETQ. This CDR3 is 15 amino acids long.

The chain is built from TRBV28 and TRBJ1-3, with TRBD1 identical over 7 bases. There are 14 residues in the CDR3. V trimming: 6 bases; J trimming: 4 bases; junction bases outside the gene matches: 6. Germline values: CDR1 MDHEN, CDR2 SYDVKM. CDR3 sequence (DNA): TGTGCCAGCAGACGAGGGGGCGCGGGAAACACCATATATTTT. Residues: CASRRGGAGNTIYF.

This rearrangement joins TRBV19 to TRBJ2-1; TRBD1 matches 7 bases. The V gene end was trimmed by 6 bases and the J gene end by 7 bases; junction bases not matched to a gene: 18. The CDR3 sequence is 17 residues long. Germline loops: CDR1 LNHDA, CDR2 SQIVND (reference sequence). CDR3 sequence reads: CASRYKPVGGWGNEQFF. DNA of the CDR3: TGTGCCAGTAGATATAAGCCCGTAGGGGGCTGGGGGAATGAGCAGTTCTTC. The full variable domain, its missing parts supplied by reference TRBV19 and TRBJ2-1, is DGGITQSPKYLFRKEGQNVTLSCEQNLNHDAMYWYRQDPGQGLRLIYYSQIVNDFQKGDIAEGYSVSREKKESFPLTVTSAQKNPTAFYLCASRYKPVGGWGNEQFFGPGTRLTVL.

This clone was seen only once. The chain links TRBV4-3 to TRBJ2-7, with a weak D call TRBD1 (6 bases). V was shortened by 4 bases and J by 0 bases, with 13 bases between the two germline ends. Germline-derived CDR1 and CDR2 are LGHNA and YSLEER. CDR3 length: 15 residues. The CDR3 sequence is CASSPARGSSYEQYF. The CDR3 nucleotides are TGCGCCAGCAGCCCAGCTAGGGGGTCCTCCTACGAGCAGTACTTC.

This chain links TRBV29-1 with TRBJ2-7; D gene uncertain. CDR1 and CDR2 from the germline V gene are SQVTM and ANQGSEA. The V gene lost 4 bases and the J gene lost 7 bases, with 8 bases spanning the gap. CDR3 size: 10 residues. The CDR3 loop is CSVGSEEQYF. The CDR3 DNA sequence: TGCAGCGTTGGGTCGGAGGAGCAGTACTTC.

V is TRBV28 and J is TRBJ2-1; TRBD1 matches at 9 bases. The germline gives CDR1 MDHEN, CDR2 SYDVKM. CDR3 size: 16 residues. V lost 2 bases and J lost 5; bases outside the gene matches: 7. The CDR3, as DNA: TGTGCCAGCAGTTTACTTTCCGGACAGGGGAACAATGAGCAGTTCTTC. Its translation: CASSLLSGQGNNEQFF.

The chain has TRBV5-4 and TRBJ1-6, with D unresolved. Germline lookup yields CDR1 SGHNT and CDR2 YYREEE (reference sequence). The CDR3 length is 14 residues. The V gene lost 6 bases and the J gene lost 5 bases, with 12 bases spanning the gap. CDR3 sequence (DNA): TGTGCCAGCACCCGACGGAGTGATAATTCACCCCTCCACTTT. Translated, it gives CASTRRSDNSPLHF.

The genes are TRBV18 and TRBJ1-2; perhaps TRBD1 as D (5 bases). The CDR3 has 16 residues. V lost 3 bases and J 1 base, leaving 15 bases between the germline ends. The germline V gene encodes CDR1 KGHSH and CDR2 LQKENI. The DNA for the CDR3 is TGTGCCAGCTCACCTGGGTCAGGGTCGGGTAACTATGGCTACACCTTC. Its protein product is CASSPGSGSGNYGYTF. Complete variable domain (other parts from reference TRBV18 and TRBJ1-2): NAGVMQNPRHLVRRRGQEARLRCSPMKGHSHVYWYRQLPEEGLKFMVYLQKENIIDESGMPKERFSAEFPKEGPSILRIQQVVRGDSAAYFCASSPGSGSGNYGYTFGSGTRLTVV.